This T cell receptor (beta chain) was recorded in a study of CD8 T cells in ankylosing spondylitis. Whole-study results and caveats: The authors found the disease-linked clones to be CD8+ and relatively rare in peripheral blood.

This clonotype has ten or more counts. Antigen specificity is unknown. TCRdb reprocessed the 5' RACE reads with MiXCR, giving one entry per CDR3 protein. This table has some 130,000 distinct CDR3 sequences, 7% to 8% appearing once. Germline assignment: CDR1 SQVTM and CDR2 ANQGSEA. Trimming cost V 7 bases and J 4 bases, with 18 bases left between them. The CDR3 totals 14 residues. The source material was blood, either unsorted or a sorted T cell fraction (not recorded which). The sequence was collected from a female donor with ankylosing spondylitis or in good health (not recorded which). The V gene is TRBV29-1, the J gene TRBJ2-3; possibly TRBD1 or TRBD2 for D (6 bases each). Here the CDR3 DNA reads TGCAGCGCGCGACGGGGGCAGTCTTCAGATACGCAGTATTTT. It translates to CSARRGQSSDTQYF.